This TCR beta chain was captured in a study of blood T cell repertoires in COVID-19. Study summary: Some COVID-19 samples were acute and others convalescent; all came from the United States, Italy and Spain. PBMCs, B-cell-depleted T cells, or T cells were the source of the cDNA or gDNA that made up the material.

V was trimmed by 0 bases and J by 0 bases, leaving 16 bases between them. Germline lookup yields CDR1 SGHRS and CDR2 YFSETQ. The CDR3 length is 18 residues. As handled by the study authors: Scientists estimated how many nucleated cells there were by amplifying reference gene primers. Repertoires were generated with immunoSEQ multiplex PCR, while TCRdb's copy carries only in-frame clones and drops some. The V and J calls and clone size come from that table; D and trimming were worked out from the DNA. Here the sample spans 200,000 or so clones, around 86% being singletons. The origin of this receptor is a man at least 80 years old with acute or convalescent COVID-19. The rearrangement joins TRBV5-1 to TRBJ1-3; no definite D call. Sequencing input: peripheral blood. The CDR3 spells CASSLAASSGDSGNTIYF. CDR3 DNA: TGCGCCAGCAGCTTGGCCGCCAGCTCCGGGGACTCTGGAAACACCATATATTTT.